Sequencing of this T cell receptor beta chain was carried out in a study of CD8 T cells in ankylosing spondylitis (dated 2017 in TCRdb). Study-wide context: The study profiled T cell receptor beta repertoires in healthy donors and ankylosing spondylitis patients to find disease-linked TCR variants. In total, the full study cohort was made up of nearly 110 healthy donors and about two dozen ankylosing spondylitis patients. Peripheral blood samples were taken, and synovial fluid was additionally collected from ankylosing spondylitis patients.

Trimming takes 3 bases off V and 3 bases off J; junction bases not matched to a gene: 7. The CDR3 has 15 amino acids, counting the end cysteine and phenylalanine. The read is trimmed to its CDR3 DNA, 45 bases read in frame from base 1. From the germline V gene, CDR1 is SGHAT and CDR2 is FQNNGV. TCRdb names Illumina HiSeq 2500 as the instrument used. Quantitative 5'-RACE with molecular barcodes was used to prepare TCR beta libraries. As for the original processing: To identify disease-linked TCR variants, a new computational method was used, one built on a probabilistic model of VDJ rearrangement. The raw public data were reprocessed by TCRdb itself: fastp quality trimming at Q25, MiXCR clonotype calling, in-frame beta chains only. Entries that share a CDR3 protein sequence are merged under the most common genes and DNA. These V and J calls derive from TCRdb rather than the authors' analysis. Here the sample has about 360,000 distinct CDR3 sequences; 20% to 25% occur a single time. The leading ten clones occupy roughly 13% of the sample.

With respect to this clonotype: Its antigen specificity is not known. Base quality data are lacking; no much larger clone is found one base away.

Beyond this particular receptor, the publication reports: A CD8+ phenotype was shown by the disease-linked clones, which were found at relatively low frequencies in peripheral blood. Some TCR beta motif variants had previously been reported in synovial fluid and blood of reactive arthritis patients, which suggested common disease-initiation mechanisms. Blood from ankylosing spondylitis patients appeared to be characterized by a TCR beta motif made up of under 10 highly homologous amino acid variants. The disease-linked clones were reported to be significantly enriched in matched synovial fluid samples from ankylosing spondylitis patients.

The rearranged chain carries TRBV11-2 and TRBJ2-7; 8 nucleotides in the junction match TRBD1. This clonotype was obtained from a male donor with ankylosing spondylitis or in good health (not recorded which). The sample taken for sequencing was blood, either unsorted or a sorted T cell fraction (not recorded which). The CDR3 protein: CASSFGQGGVYEQYF. Here is the DNA: TGTGCCAGCAGCTTCGGACAGGGAGGTGTCTACGAGCAGTACTTC.